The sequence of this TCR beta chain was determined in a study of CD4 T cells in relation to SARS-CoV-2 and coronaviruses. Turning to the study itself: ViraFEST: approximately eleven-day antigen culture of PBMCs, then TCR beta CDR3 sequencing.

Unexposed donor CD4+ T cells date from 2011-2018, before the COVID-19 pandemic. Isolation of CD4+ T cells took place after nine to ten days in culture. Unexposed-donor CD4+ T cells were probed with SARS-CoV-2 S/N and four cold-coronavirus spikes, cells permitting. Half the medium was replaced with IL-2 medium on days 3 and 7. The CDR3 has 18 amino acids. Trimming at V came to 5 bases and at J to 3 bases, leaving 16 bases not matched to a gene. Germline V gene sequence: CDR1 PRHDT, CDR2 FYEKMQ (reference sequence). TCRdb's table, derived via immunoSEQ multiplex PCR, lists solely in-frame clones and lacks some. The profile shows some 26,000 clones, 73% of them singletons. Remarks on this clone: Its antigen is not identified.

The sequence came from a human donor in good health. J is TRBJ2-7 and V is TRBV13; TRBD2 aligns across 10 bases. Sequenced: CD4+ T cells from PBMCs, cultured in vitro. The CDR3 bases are TGTGCCAGCAGCGTTCGCAGCGGGGGGGGTGCGAGACACTACGAGCAGTACTTC. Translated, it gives CASSVRSGGGARHYEQYF.